The 31 T cell receptor beta chains given below trace back to one sample, sequenced in a study of blood T cell repertoires in COVID-19. Generated by immunoSEQ multiplex PCR, the TCRdb table keeps only in-frame clones and is missing some. Among 90,000 to 150,000 clones listed, around 90% were seen once. Sequencing used peripheral blood. Receptors were obtained from a human donor in a cohort sampled during active COVID-19.

The chain has TRBV7-6 and TRBJ2-1; 12 bases align to TRBD2. The trim removed 5 bases at V and 5 bases at J, leaving 7 bases unmatched. Germline V gene sequence: CDR1 SGHVS, CDR2 FNYEAQ. This CDR3 contains 16 residues. The CDR3 spells CASSDILAGGDNEQFF. CDR3 DNA sequence: TGTGCCAGCAGCGACATACTAGCGGGAGGTGACAATGAGCAGTTCTTC.

CDR3 DNA sequence: TGTGCCAGCAGCCTGACAGGGCTCTATGGCTACACCTTC. Protein sequence: CASSLTGLYGYTF. This sequence joins TRBV7-6 and TRBJ1-2, with 7 bases fitting TRBD1. This CDR3 comprises 13 residues. V lost 5 bases and J lost 4; bases outside the gene matches: 4. Germline lookup yields CDR1 SGHVS and CDR2 FNYEAQ.

The chain carries TRBV19 and TRBJ1-2; 7 bases line up with TRBD1. Germline values: CDR1 LNHDA, CDR2 SQIVND (reference sequence). This CDR3 has 14 amino acids. The trim removed 1 base at V and 4 bases at J, leaving 3 bases unmatched. In DNA, the CDR3 is TGTGCCAGTAGTATAGGACAGGGTGTCTATGGCTACACCTTC. It is translated as CASSIGQGVYGYTF.

V usage is TRBV28 and J usage is TRBJ1-2; 9 positions agree with TRBD1. V lost 4 bases to trimming and J lost 8 bases; unmatched junction nucleotides: 8. The CDR3 totals 14 residues. Per the germline V gene, CDR1 is MDHEN and CDR2 is SYDVKM. This chain's CDR3 is CASSSGQGIQGYTF. CDR3 nucleotide sequence: TGTGCCAGCAGTTCCGGACAGGGGATTCAGGGCTACACCTTC.

The chain uses TRBV18 and TRBJ2-3; the D gene is possibly TRBD1 (6 bases). Between the trimmed V and J ends, which lost 3 bases and 2 bases, there was a span of 9 bases. This CDR3 spans 14 amino acids. The germline gives CDR1 KGHSH, CDR2 LQKENI. CDR3 protein: CASSPDSFTDTQYF. CDR3 sequence (DNA): TGTGCCAGCTCACCGGACAGCTTCACAGATACGCAGTATTTT.

The chain combines TRBV28 with TRBJ2-5, with D possibly being TRBD1 (5 bases). V shed 2 bases and J shed 5 bases, with 12 bases lying between them. The CDR3 is 14 amino acids. The germline V gene encodes CDR1 MDHEN and CDR2 SYDVKM. CDR3 bases: TGTGCCAGCAGTTTACTAGGGGTAGGGGAGACCCAGTACTTC. It encodes CASSLLGVGETQYF.

In its sample, this clone was seen once. This chain joins TRBV27 and TRBJ2-7, with D maybe TRBD2 (6 bases). CDR1 is MNHEY, CDR2 SMNVEV, per germline (reference sequence). Trimming removed 4 bases at V and 0 bases at J, with 13 bases between. This CDR3 spans 15 amino acids. The CDR3 coding sequence is TGTGCCAGCAGTTGGGACTGGGGGAACTCCTACGAGCAGTACTTC. It specifies CASSWDWGNSYEQYF.

The chain employs TRBV6-5 and TRBJ2-7; weak D call: TRBD1 (6 bases). With 7 bases removed from V and 3 bases from J, the gap between germline ends came to 10 bases. CDR3 length: 12 amino acids. The V gene's germline CDR1 is MNHEY and CDR2 SVGAGI. The CDR3 spells CASTGQLYEQYF. CDR3 sequence (DNA): TGTGCCAGCACCGGACAGCTCTACGAGCAGTACTTC.

The chain carries TRBV12-5 and TRBJ2-1; 10 bases fit TRBD1. CDR1 and CDR2 from the germline V gene are LGHNT and FRNRAP. The CDR3 is 13 amino acids. Trimming took 6 bases from V and 8 from J; bases not matched to a gene: 4. As DNA, the CDR3 is TGTGCTAGTGGCGTGGGGACAGGGGATGAGCAGTTCTTC. Its translation: CASGVGTGDEQFF.

In this sample, this clone turned up once. The chain links TRBV9 to TRBJ2-7; TRBD1 agrees at 10 bases. Germline V gene sequence: CDR1 SGDLS, CDR2 YYNGEE. V dropped 0 bases and J dropped 3; count of bases not matched to a gene: 15. This CDR3 is built from 19 residues. The CDR3 here is CASSVEPLGTGVSFYEQYF. The CDR3 nucleotides are TGTGCCAGCAGCGTAGAGCCCCTTGGGACAGGGGTTTCTTTCTACGAGCAGTACTTC.

The J gene is TRBJ1-1, the V gene TRBV5-4; the D gene is possibly TRBD1 (5 bases). From germline, CDR1 is SGHNT and CDR2 YYREEE (reference sequence). V lost 3 bases to trimming and J lost 0 bases, with 18 bases between them. The CDR3 extends over 17 amino acids. CDR3 coding DNA: TGTGCCAGCAGCTACCCCAGGGCACAGTTCATGAACACTGAAGCTTTCTTT. This encodes CASSYPRAQFMNTEAFF.

This chain links TRBV9 with TRBJ1-2; D is unclear. V was clipped by 3 bases and J by 4 bases, with 16 bases between them. This CDR3 has 15 residues. CDR1 and CDR2 (germline): SGDLS, YYNGEE. In DNA, the CDR3 is TGTGCCAGCAGCGGTAGGCCCCGGGAGGGCTATGGCTACACCTTC. It translates to CASSGRPREGYGYTF.

This chain uses TRBV7-3 with TRBJ2-1; 8 bases match TRBD1. This CDR3 has 15 amino acids. V lost 0 bases, J lost 8 bases, and 6 bases stayed unmatched. The germline gives CDR1 SGHTA, CDR2 FQGTGA. This CDR3 is CASSLTGQGIDEQFF. For the CDR3, the DNA is TGTGCCAGCAGCTTAACCGGACAGGGTATAGATGAGCAGTTCTTC. Full variable domain (outside the CDR3, taken from reference TRBV7-3 and TRBJ2-1): GAGVSQTPSNKVTEKGKYVELRCDPISGHTALYWYRQSLGQGPEFLIYFQGTGAADDSGLPNDRFFAVRPEGSVSTLKIQRTERGDSAVYLCASSLTGQGIDEQFFGPGTRLTVL.

This chain uses TRBV19 with TRBJ2-6; possibly TRBD1 for D (5 bases). Germline V gene lookup returns CDR1 LNHDA and CDR2 SQIVND (reference sequence). The CDR3 consists of 14 residues. V lost 6 bases and J 9 bases, leaving 15 bases between the germline ends. The CDR3 bases are TGTGCCAGTAGCTTCCAAGGGGTGGTCAACGTCCTGACTTTC. It encodes CASSFQGVVNVLTF.

This chain connects TRBV5-1 to TRBJ2-7; 10 nucleotides align to TRBD1. In germline, CDR1 is SGHRS, CDR2 YFSETQ. The V segment lost 4 bases and the J segment 4 bases; nucleotides outside the gene matches: 8. This CDR3 is built from 15 residues. CDR3 in amino acids: CASSIPGQGSYEQYF. CDR3 nucleotide sequence: TGCGCCAGCAGCATCCCGGGACAGGGGAGTTACGAGCAGTACTTC. Full variable domain (outside the CDR3, taken from reference TRBV5-1 and TRBJ2-7): KAGVTQTPRYLIKTRGQQVTLSCSPISGHRSVSWYQQTPGQGLQFLFEYFSETQRNKGNFPGRFSGRQFSNSRSEMNVSTLELGDSALYLCASSIPGQGSYEQYFGPGTRLTVT.

V usage is TRBV27 and J usage is TRBJ2-7, with a possible D match to TRBD1 (6 bases). CDR3 length: 14 amino acids. V gave up 8 bases and J gave up 5 bases, with 19 bases separating them. The V gene's germline CDR1 is MNHEY and CDR2 SMNVEV (reference sequence). The CDR3 DNA follows: TGTGCCAGCGGTCCTGGAAGGGGGAGCAACGAGCAGTACTTC. Protein product: CASGPGRGSNEQYF.

The chain carries TRBV6-1 and TRBJ2-3; a weak D match, TRBD2 (6 bases). V shed 1 base and J shed 5 bases, with 13 bases lying between them. The CDR3 has 15 amino acids. Looked up from germline, CDR1 is MNHNS and CDR2 is SASEGT. This chain's CDR3 is CASSEVIGEVDTQYF. For the CDR3, the DNA is TGTGCCAGCAGTGAAGTGATAGGGGAGGTAGATACGCAGTATTTT.

The chain links TRBV7-3 to TRBJ2-3; D is perhaps TRBD1 (6 bases). CDR1 is SGHTA, CDR2 FQGTGA, per germline. V dropped 6 bases and J dropped 4 bases, with 11 bases sitting between them. The CDR3 is made up of 13 amino acids. The CDR3 bases are TGTGCCAGCAGTCTAAAGGGGGCAGATACGCAGTATTTT. Encoded protein: CASSLKGADTQYF.

V is TRBV6-6 and J is TRBJ1-6, with D possibly matching TRBD1 (5 bases). The CDR3 has 11 residues. V gave up 2 bases and J gave up 14 bases, with 7 bases separating them. Germline lookup yields CDR1 MNHNY and CDR2 SVGAGI (reference sequence). The CDR3 here is CASSYVGALHF. The CDR3 DNA follows: TGTGCCAGCAGTTACGTAGGGGCCCTCCACTTT.

The CDR3 is CASSQPGPAGEQYF. CDR3 DNA sequence: TGTGCCAGCAGTCAACCGGGCCCGGCGGGAGAGCAGTACTTC. The chain carries TRBV3-1 (or the pseudogene TRBV3-2) and TRBJ2-7; D is perhaps TRBD2 (6 bases). The CDR3 runs 14 residues. Trimming stripped 6 bases from V and 7 bases from J, with 19 bases between. CDR1 is LGHDT, CDR2 YNNKEL, per germline (reference sequence).

This rearrangement joins TRBV11-2 to TRBJ2-1, with a possible D match to TRBD2 (6 bases). The germline gives CDR1 SGHAT, CDR2 FQNNGV. V gave up 1 base and J gave up 6 bases, with 10 bases separating them. The length of the CDR3 is 14 residues. CDR3 coding DNA: TGTGCCAGCAGCTTAGCGGGGGTGAGCAATGAGCAGTTCTTC. As protein: CASSLAGVSNEQFF.

The rearrangement links TRBV18 to TRBJ2-7; a possible D gene is TRBD2 (5 bases). CDR1 is KGHSH and CDR2 is LQKENI in the germline V gene. Trimming removed 3 bases at V and 6 bases at J, with 12 bases between. This CDR3 spans 13 amino acids. The CDR3 protein is CASSPDSSREQYF. The CDR3 coding sequence is TGTGCCAGCTCACCGGACTCCAGTCGCGAGCAGTACTTC.

This clone was detected once. Here the CDR3 DNA reads TGTGCCAGCTCAGGGACTAGCGGGAGCTACGAGCAGTACTTC. Translation gives CASSGTSGSYEQYF. This chain joins TRBV18 and TRBJ2-7; TRBD2 matches at 14 bases. CDR3 size: 14 residues. J gave up 3 bases and V 5 bases, and 0 bases lay outside the gene matches. Germline CDR1 KGHSH, CDR2 LQKENI.

This chain joins TRBV4-2 and TRBJ2-5; 8 bases map to TRBD1. V lost 1 base and J lost 2; bases outside the gene matches: 9. Germline V gene lookup returns CDR1 LGHNA and CDR2 YNFKEQ. The CDR3 runs to 17 residues. CDR3 sequence reads: CASSQASGQGVQETQYF. CDR3 DNA: TGTGCCAGCAGCCAAGCCTCCGGACAGGGCGTACAAGAGACCCAGTACTTC.

The chain has TRBV7-2 and TRBJ2-1; 10 bases map to TRBD2. The CDR3 is made up of 19 amino acids. After removal of 1 base from V and 9 bases from J, the junction contained 18 bases not matched to a gene. CDR1 is SGHTA and CDR2 is FQGNSA in the germline V gene. The CDR3 coding sequence is TGTGCCAGCAGCTTAGAGGGCCTAGCGGGGGTTTCCCGGATATTTGAGCAGTTCTTC. Protein product: CASSLEGLAGVSRIFEQFF.

This clone has a handful of counts. The chain has TRBV5-1 and TRBJ1-1, with D perhaps matching TRBD1 (6 bases). Trimming pared 0 bases from V and 3 bases from J, leaving 15 bases between. In germline, CDR1 is SGHRS, CDR2 YFSETQ. The CDR3 loop spans 16 amino acids. The CDR3 DNA reads TGCGCCAGCAGCTTGGATTTCTACAGGGACGACACTGAAGCTTTCTTT. Protein: CASSLDFYRDDTEAFF. Based on the CDR3 plus reference TRBV5-1 and TRBJ1-1, the full variable domain is KAGVTQTPRYLIKTRGQQVTLSCSPISGHRSVSWYQQTPGQGLQFLFEYFSETQRNKGNFPGRFSGRQFSNSRSEMNVSTLELGDSALYLCASSLDFYRDDTEAFFGQGTRLTVV.

In DNA, the CDR3 is TGTGCCAGCAGCCGGCGAGGAGGGAACACCGGGGAGCTGTTTTTT. Protein: CASSRRGGNTGELFF. The chain joins TRBV5-6 to TRBJ2-2; maybe TRBD2 (5 bases). V dropped 4 bases and J dropped 1 base, with 11 bases sitting between them. The CDR3 sequence is 15 residues long. Germline CDR1 reads SGHDT; CDR2 reads YYEEEE.

The chain carries TRBV5-6 and TRBJ1-5, with D hard to call. CDR1 and CDR2 from the germline V gene are SGHDT and YYEEEE. This CDR3 spans 15 amino acids. V was trimmed by 2 bases and J by 6 bases, leaving 15 bases between them. The CDR3 region has the DNA TGTGCCAGCAGCTTTAGGTCCCGTAGCGGTCAGCCCCAGCATTTT. It translates to CASSFRSRSGQPQHF.

This clone was seen only once. The chain employs TRBV18 and TRBJ2-7; TRBD2 might be the D (5 bases). The CDR3 loop spans 14 amino acids. Germline V CDR1 and CDR2: KGHSH, LQKENI. V gave up 4 bases and J gave up 0 bases, with 10 bases separating them. The CDR3 loop is CASSRRESSYEQYF. The CDR3 region has the DNA TGTGCCAGCTCACGCCGGGAATCCTCCTACGAGCAGTACTTC. Full variable domain (rest looked up from reference TRBV18 and TRBJ2-7): NAGVMQNPRHLVRRRGQEARLRCSPMKGHSHVYWYRQLPEEGLKFMVYLQKENIIDESGMPKERFSAEFPKEGPSILRIQQVVRGDSAAYFCASSRRESSYEQYFGPGTRLTVT.

This chain joins TRBV5-1 and TRBJ2-3; TRBD1 matches 7 bases. This CDR3 has 16 residues. The V gene's germline CDR1 is SGHRS and CDR2 YFSETQ. Trimming removed 0 bases from V and 3 bases from J; junction bases left unmatched: 7. The CDR3 here is CASSLEGRGTTDTQYF. The CDR3 DNA reads TGCGCCAGCAGCTTGGAGGGCAGGGGGACGACAGATACGCAGTATTTT.

The chain employs TRBV18 and TRBJ2-1, with 11 bases matching TRBD1. CDR1 and CDR2 from the germline V gene are KGHSH and LQKENI. The CDR3 sequence is 16 residues long. The trim removed 3 bases at V and 2 bases at J, leaving 3 bases unmatched. CDR3 region: CASSPVGQGAYNEQFF. In DNA form, the CDR3 reads TGTGCCAGCTCACCCGTGGGACAGGGGGCCTACAATGAGCAGTTCTTC. The full variable domain, rest sourced from reference TRBV18 and TRBJ2-1, is NAGVMQNPRHLVRRRGQEARLRCSPMKGHSHVYWYRQLPEEGLKFMVYLQKENIIDESGMPKERFSAEFPKEGPSILRIQQVVRGDSAAYFCASSPVGQGAYNEQFFGPGTRLTVL.